The sequence of this TCR beta chain was determined in a study of blood T cell repertoires in COVID-19. Study-level background: Sources were T cells, B-cell-depleted T cells, or PBMCs; the material itself was cDNA or gDNA.

In the study's own analysis: Estimates of nucleated cell counts were drawn from the amplification of reference gene primers. Sequencing was performed with immunoSEQ multiplex PCR; in TCRdb, only in-frame clones are kept and a portion is missing. V and J calls and clone size come straight from that table; D and trimming were deduced from the DNA. The sample lists 240,000 or so clones, 80% to 85% occurring once. Sequences were obtained from peripheral blood. This TCR came from a woman aged 55-69 years with active or convalescent COVID-19.

This chain's CDR3 is CASSFRHSYEQYF. The CDR3 DNA sequence: TGTGCCAGCAGCTTTAGACACTCTTACGAGCAGTACTTC. The rearrangement joins TRBV5-6 to TRBJ2-7; D is unclear. Deletions cut 2 bases from V and 4 bases from J, with 10 bases between. This CDR3 is built from 13 residues. Germline-derived CDR1 and CDR2 are SGHDT and YYEEEE.